These 24 T cell receptor beta chains came from one sample sequenced in a study of T cells in Graves' hyperthyroidism and ophthalmopathy. RNA transcripts yielded amplified TCR beta CDR3 regions. HTBI primers were used for first-round RT-PCR of the TCR CDR3. TCRdb passed the multiplex PCR reads through MiXCR, listing each CDR3 protein once. The table has over 300,000 distinct CDR3 sequences, around 14% seen once. Sequencing was done on a sample of blood. Receptors were obtained from an older woman with Graves' hyperthyroidism.

The V and J genes are TRBV6-4 and TRBJ1-1; D is unresolved. This CDR3 is 12 amino acids long. Trimming removed 6 bases at V and 7 bases at J, with 12 bases between. CDR1 MRHNA and CDR2 SNTAGT come from the germline V gene. As DNA, the CDR3 is TGTGCCAGCAGCTCACTAGGAGGTGAAGCTTTCTTT. Encoded protein: CASSSLGGEAFF.

There are many counts of this clonotype. J is TRBJ2-2 and V is TRBV20-1; 8 nucleotides align to TRBD1. Looked up from germline, CDR1 is DFQATT and CDR2 is SNEGSKA (reference sequence). This CDR3 spans 15 amino acids. The junction had 6 bases not matched to a gene; V was cut back by 4 bases and J by 2 bases. As DNA, the CDR3 is TGCAGTGCTACCCTGACAGGGGTCAACACCGGGGAGCTGTTTTTT. Protein: CSATLTGVNTGELFF.

Concerning this clonotype: No DNA is shown, since the ends of the CDR3 on it are uncertain; the CDR3 is the one TCRdb lists. V gene TRBV9 combines with J gene TRBJ2-1; the table's D call of TRBD2 was not tested on the DNA. In germline, CDR1 is SGDLS, CDR2 YYNGEE. The CDR3 sequence runs 20 residues, both termini included. The CDR3 region is CASSVDAGLGMSSSSAEQFF.

This clonotype has at least ten counts. The chain joins TRBV10-1 to TRBJ2-5; D gene uncertain. Trimming pared 0 bases from V and 5 bases from J, leaving 7 bases between. The CDR3 contains 13 residues. The germline V gene encodes CDR1 WNHNN and CDR2 SYGVQD (reference sequence). CDR3 nucleotide sequence: TGCGCCAGCAGTGAGTCAGGGAAGGAGACCCAGTACTTC. It translates to CASSESGKETQYF.

This clonotype was observed at least ten times. The chain links TRBV20-1 to TRBJ1-2; no reliable D call. Germline CDR1 DFQATT, CDR2 SNEGSKA (reference sequence). The CDR3 loop spans 10 amino acids. The CDR3 reads CSAQTYGYTF. Written as DNA, the CDR3 is TGCAGCGCACAGACGTATGGCTACACCTTC.

This clonotype appeared a few times. The chain has TRBV7-9 and TRBJ2-1; a possible D gene is TRBD2 (6 bases). Per germline, CDR1 SEHNR and CDR2 FQNEAQ (reference sequence). V gave up 5 bases and J gave up 8 bases, with 16 bases separating them. The CDR3 is 14 amino acids. The CDR3 reads CASSGLPLGDEQFF. The CDR3 region has the DNA TGTGCCAGCAGCGGACTACCTTTGGGAGATGAGCAGTTCTTC.

This chain connects TRBV5-1 to TRBJ1-5; 7 positions agree with TRBD1. The CDR3 covers 16 residues. Germline CDR1 SGHRS, CDR2 YFSETQ. V dropped 4 bases and J dropped 3; count of bases not matched to a gene: 10. CDR3 residues: CASSPTGTEYNQPQHF. CDR3 bases: TGCGCCAGCAGCCCGACAGGGACAGAGTACAATCAGCCCCAGCATTTT.

This clonotype has more than one count but fewer than ten. The chain carries TRBV25-1 and TRBJ2-7, with D possibly matching TRBD1 (6 bases). Trimming removed 2 bases at V and 2 bases at J, with 10 bases between. This CDR3 has 14 residues. Germline assignment: CDR1 MGHDK and CDR2 SYGVNS. This CDR3 is CASSEPGTTYEQYF. The CDR3 bases are TGTGCCAGCAGTGAACCCGGGACAACCTACGAGCAGTACTTC.

This clonotype was recorded at least ten times. The rearrangement uses TRBV30 and TRBJ1-1; 8 positions agree with TRBD1. The length of the CDR3 is 13 residues. From germline, CDR1 is GTSNPN and CDR2 SVGIG (reference sequence). J lost 4 bases, V lost 0 bases, and 1 base had no gene match. Here the CDR3 reads CAWSVDRGTEAFF. CDR3 bases: TGTGCCTGGAGTGTAGACAGGGGCACTGAAGCTTTCTTT.

A few counts support this clonotype. The chain uses TRBV20-1 and TRBJ2-1; TRBD2 matches at 8 bases. Germline lookup yields CDR1 DFQATT and CDR2 SNEGSKA (reference sequence). CDR3 length: 17 amino acids. The junction had 14 bases not matched to a gene; V was cut back by 3 bases and J by 4 bases. This CDR3 is CSASSREGLYIYNEQFF. The CDR3 DNA reads TGCAGTGCTAGTTCTCGGGAGGGCCTATATATTTACAATGAGCAGTTCTTC.

V usage is TRBV18 and J usage is TRBJ1-4; D not certain. V lost 2 bases to trimming and J lost 10 bases, with 14 bases between them. This CDR3 spans 14 amino acids. Germline V gene sequence: CDR1 KGHSH, CDR2 LQKENI. The CDR3 DNA is TGTGCCAGCTCACCAGGGATAGAAGCGGGAAAACTGTTTTTT. Its translation: CASSPGIEAGKLFF.

CDR3 amino acids: CAIRHSDRGYEQYF. The DNA for the CDR3 is TGTGCCATCAGGCACTCGGACAGGGGCTACGAGCAGTACTTC. The chain recombines TRBV10-3 with TRBJ2-7, with 9 positions matching TRBD1. The CDR3 has 14 amino acids. V trimming: 6 bases; J trimming: 3 bases; junction bases outside the gene matches: 6. Germline assignment: CDR1 ENHRY and CDR2 SYGVKD.

This clonotype was picked up many times. The chain uses TRBV7-3 and TRBJ1-6, with D maybe TRBD1 (5 bases). The CDR3 contains 14 residues. The V end lost 3 bases, the J end lost 7 bases, and 10 bases lay between the germline ends. The germline CDR1 and CDR2 sequences are SGHTA and FQGTGA. Here the CDR3 DNA reads TGTGCCAGCAGCTTGGGGGTGAGGAATTCACCCCTCCACTTT. Translation: CASSLGVRNSPLHF.

This chain joins TRBV7-9 and TRBJ2-7; D is unresolved. The ends were cut back, 1 base at V and 7 bases at J, with 17 bases in the middle. Per germline, CDR1 SEHNR and CDR2 FQNEAQ (reference sequence). The CDR3 contains 15 residues. The CDR3 reads CASSLGFSAGQEQYF. CDR3 nucleotides: TGTGCCAGCAGCTTAGGTTTTTCGGCAGGCCAAGAGCAGTACTTC.

As to this clonotype: A much larger clone differs by one base, so this may be a read error. The CDR3 end shows no conserved phenylalanine or tryptophan, and so a read error is likely. The V call is TRBV5-6, the J call TRBJ2-3; D is undetermined. Trimming removed 3 bases from V and 2 bases from J, with 7 bases in between. CDR3 length equals 13 residues. Germline CDR1 is SGHDT and CDR2 is YYEEEE. The CDR3: CASSSWDTDTQYS. DNA for the CDR3: TGTGCCAGCAGCTCATGGGACACAGATACGCAGTATTCT.

Many counts were recorded for this clonotype. The CDR3 spells CASSLGQRYEQYF. CDR3 nucleotide sequence: TGTGCCAGCAGCTTAGGACAAAGATACGAGCAGTACTTC. This chain connects TRBV7-6 to TRBJ2-7; no reliable D call. The germline CDR1 and CDR2 sequences are SGHVS and FNYEAQ. This CDR3 is built from 13 residues. Deletions cut 1 base from V and 4 bases from J, with 8 bases between. The full variable domain, rest sourced from reference TRBV7-6 and TRBJ2-7, is GAGVSQSPRYKVTKRGQDVALRCDPISGHVSLYWYRQALGQGPEFLTYFNYEAQQDKSGLPNDRFSAERPEGSISTLTIQRTEQRDSAMYRCASSLGQRYEQYFGPGTRLTVT.

A note on this clonotype: One base away lies a much larger clone, so this may be a sequencing read error. This chain links TRBV9 with TRBJ2-7, with TRBD2 identical over 12 bases. CDR3 size: 18 residues. J was trimmed by 4 bases and V by 4 bases; bases with no gene match: 15. From germline, CDR1 is SGDLS and CDR2 YYNGEE. The CDR3: CASSIKAPSGRASYEQYF. Here the CDR3 DNA reads TGTGCCAGCAGCATAAAAGCTCCTAGCGGGAGGGCCTCATACGAGCAGTACTTC.

Only a few counts were recorded for this clonotype. CDR3 bases: TGTGCCAGCACCCCCTCCGTCAACGAGCAGTACTTC. Its protein product is CASTPSVNEQYF. V gene TRBV7-8 combines with J gene TRBJ2-7; D uncertain. The germline gives CDR1 SGHVS, CDR2 FQNEAQ. This CDR3 has 12 residues. V lost 7 bases and J lost 5, with 12 bases in between.

This clonotype was detected many times. The rearrangement links TRBV11-2 to TRBJ2-3; a weak D match, TRBD1 (5 bases). The germline V gene encodes CDR1 SGHAT and CDR2 FQNNGV. The CDR3 has 18 residues. Trimming pared 4 bases from V and 6 bases from J, leaving 26 bases between. CDR3 coding DNA: TGTGCCAGCAGCTCACGCCTTGGGGTGGCAGGGATTAGTGATACGCAGTATTTT. Protein sequence: CASSSRLGVAGISDTQYF. Together with reference TRBV11-2 and TRBJ2-3, the CDR3 gives the full variable domain: EAGVAQSPRYKIIEKRQSVAFWCNPISGHATLYWYQQILGQGPKLLIQFQNNGVVDDSQLPKDRFSAERLKGVDSTLKIQPAKLEDSAVYLCASSSRLGVAGISDTQYFGPGTRLTVL.

The gene calls are TRBV28 and TRBJ1-3; 8 bases align to TRBD1. The germline gives CDR1 MDHEN, CDR2 SYDVKM. Trimming cost V 2 bases and J 4 bases; bases outside gene matches: 1. There are 14 residues in the CDR3. CDR3 sequence (DNA): TGTGCCAGCAGTTTAACAGGGGGAGGAAACACCATATATTTT. Translation: CASSLTGGGNTIYF.

The table lists this clonotype with many counts. The rearrangement uses TRBV10-3 and TRBJ1-2, with 7 bases matching TRBD1. This CDR3 comprises 16 residues. Germline trimming cut 10 bases from V and 0 bases from J; bases unmatched to any gene: 14. The germline V gene encodes CDR1 ENHRY and CDR2 SYGVKD. The CDR3 nucleotides read TGTGCCACCAGCGGATCCCGGCAGGGGGCTAACTATGGCTACACCTTC. Translation: CATSGSRQGANYGYTF.

This clonotype has ten or more counts. CDR3 nucleotide sequence: TGTGCCAGCAGCCCAATCCGTAGGGTCACCACTGAAGCTTTCTTT. Amino acids: CASSPIRRVTTEAFF. V gene TRBV11-2 combines with J gene TRBJ1-1; the D is unclear. V lost 5 bases and J lost 4, with 17 bases in between. Germline V gives CDR1 SGHAT, CDR2 FQNNGV. This CDR3 region has 15 residues.

Ten or more counts support this clonotype. The chain couples TRBV10-3 to TRBJ2-1; 15 positions match TRBD2. This CDR3 comprises 15 residues. The V segment lost 5 bases and the J segment 8 bases; nucleotides outside the gene matches: 4. Germline V gives CDR1 ENHRY, CDR2 SYGVKD. CDR3 protein: CAISTGLAGGDEQFF. CDR3 nucleotide sequence: TGTGCCATCAGTACCGGACTAGCGGGAGGGGATGAGCAGTTCTTC.

This clonotype was observed at least ten times. This chain uses TRBV2 with TRBJ1-5; 9 nucleotides align to TRBD1. Germline trimming cut 5 bases from V and 6 bases from J; bases unmatched to any gene: 5. The CDR3 is made up of 14 amino acids. Germline loops: CDR1 SNHLY, CDR2 FYNNEI. CDR3 residues: CASSLQGASQPQHF. The CDR3 coding sequence is TGTGCCAGCAGTTTACAGGGGGCCAGTCAGCCCCAGCATTTT.